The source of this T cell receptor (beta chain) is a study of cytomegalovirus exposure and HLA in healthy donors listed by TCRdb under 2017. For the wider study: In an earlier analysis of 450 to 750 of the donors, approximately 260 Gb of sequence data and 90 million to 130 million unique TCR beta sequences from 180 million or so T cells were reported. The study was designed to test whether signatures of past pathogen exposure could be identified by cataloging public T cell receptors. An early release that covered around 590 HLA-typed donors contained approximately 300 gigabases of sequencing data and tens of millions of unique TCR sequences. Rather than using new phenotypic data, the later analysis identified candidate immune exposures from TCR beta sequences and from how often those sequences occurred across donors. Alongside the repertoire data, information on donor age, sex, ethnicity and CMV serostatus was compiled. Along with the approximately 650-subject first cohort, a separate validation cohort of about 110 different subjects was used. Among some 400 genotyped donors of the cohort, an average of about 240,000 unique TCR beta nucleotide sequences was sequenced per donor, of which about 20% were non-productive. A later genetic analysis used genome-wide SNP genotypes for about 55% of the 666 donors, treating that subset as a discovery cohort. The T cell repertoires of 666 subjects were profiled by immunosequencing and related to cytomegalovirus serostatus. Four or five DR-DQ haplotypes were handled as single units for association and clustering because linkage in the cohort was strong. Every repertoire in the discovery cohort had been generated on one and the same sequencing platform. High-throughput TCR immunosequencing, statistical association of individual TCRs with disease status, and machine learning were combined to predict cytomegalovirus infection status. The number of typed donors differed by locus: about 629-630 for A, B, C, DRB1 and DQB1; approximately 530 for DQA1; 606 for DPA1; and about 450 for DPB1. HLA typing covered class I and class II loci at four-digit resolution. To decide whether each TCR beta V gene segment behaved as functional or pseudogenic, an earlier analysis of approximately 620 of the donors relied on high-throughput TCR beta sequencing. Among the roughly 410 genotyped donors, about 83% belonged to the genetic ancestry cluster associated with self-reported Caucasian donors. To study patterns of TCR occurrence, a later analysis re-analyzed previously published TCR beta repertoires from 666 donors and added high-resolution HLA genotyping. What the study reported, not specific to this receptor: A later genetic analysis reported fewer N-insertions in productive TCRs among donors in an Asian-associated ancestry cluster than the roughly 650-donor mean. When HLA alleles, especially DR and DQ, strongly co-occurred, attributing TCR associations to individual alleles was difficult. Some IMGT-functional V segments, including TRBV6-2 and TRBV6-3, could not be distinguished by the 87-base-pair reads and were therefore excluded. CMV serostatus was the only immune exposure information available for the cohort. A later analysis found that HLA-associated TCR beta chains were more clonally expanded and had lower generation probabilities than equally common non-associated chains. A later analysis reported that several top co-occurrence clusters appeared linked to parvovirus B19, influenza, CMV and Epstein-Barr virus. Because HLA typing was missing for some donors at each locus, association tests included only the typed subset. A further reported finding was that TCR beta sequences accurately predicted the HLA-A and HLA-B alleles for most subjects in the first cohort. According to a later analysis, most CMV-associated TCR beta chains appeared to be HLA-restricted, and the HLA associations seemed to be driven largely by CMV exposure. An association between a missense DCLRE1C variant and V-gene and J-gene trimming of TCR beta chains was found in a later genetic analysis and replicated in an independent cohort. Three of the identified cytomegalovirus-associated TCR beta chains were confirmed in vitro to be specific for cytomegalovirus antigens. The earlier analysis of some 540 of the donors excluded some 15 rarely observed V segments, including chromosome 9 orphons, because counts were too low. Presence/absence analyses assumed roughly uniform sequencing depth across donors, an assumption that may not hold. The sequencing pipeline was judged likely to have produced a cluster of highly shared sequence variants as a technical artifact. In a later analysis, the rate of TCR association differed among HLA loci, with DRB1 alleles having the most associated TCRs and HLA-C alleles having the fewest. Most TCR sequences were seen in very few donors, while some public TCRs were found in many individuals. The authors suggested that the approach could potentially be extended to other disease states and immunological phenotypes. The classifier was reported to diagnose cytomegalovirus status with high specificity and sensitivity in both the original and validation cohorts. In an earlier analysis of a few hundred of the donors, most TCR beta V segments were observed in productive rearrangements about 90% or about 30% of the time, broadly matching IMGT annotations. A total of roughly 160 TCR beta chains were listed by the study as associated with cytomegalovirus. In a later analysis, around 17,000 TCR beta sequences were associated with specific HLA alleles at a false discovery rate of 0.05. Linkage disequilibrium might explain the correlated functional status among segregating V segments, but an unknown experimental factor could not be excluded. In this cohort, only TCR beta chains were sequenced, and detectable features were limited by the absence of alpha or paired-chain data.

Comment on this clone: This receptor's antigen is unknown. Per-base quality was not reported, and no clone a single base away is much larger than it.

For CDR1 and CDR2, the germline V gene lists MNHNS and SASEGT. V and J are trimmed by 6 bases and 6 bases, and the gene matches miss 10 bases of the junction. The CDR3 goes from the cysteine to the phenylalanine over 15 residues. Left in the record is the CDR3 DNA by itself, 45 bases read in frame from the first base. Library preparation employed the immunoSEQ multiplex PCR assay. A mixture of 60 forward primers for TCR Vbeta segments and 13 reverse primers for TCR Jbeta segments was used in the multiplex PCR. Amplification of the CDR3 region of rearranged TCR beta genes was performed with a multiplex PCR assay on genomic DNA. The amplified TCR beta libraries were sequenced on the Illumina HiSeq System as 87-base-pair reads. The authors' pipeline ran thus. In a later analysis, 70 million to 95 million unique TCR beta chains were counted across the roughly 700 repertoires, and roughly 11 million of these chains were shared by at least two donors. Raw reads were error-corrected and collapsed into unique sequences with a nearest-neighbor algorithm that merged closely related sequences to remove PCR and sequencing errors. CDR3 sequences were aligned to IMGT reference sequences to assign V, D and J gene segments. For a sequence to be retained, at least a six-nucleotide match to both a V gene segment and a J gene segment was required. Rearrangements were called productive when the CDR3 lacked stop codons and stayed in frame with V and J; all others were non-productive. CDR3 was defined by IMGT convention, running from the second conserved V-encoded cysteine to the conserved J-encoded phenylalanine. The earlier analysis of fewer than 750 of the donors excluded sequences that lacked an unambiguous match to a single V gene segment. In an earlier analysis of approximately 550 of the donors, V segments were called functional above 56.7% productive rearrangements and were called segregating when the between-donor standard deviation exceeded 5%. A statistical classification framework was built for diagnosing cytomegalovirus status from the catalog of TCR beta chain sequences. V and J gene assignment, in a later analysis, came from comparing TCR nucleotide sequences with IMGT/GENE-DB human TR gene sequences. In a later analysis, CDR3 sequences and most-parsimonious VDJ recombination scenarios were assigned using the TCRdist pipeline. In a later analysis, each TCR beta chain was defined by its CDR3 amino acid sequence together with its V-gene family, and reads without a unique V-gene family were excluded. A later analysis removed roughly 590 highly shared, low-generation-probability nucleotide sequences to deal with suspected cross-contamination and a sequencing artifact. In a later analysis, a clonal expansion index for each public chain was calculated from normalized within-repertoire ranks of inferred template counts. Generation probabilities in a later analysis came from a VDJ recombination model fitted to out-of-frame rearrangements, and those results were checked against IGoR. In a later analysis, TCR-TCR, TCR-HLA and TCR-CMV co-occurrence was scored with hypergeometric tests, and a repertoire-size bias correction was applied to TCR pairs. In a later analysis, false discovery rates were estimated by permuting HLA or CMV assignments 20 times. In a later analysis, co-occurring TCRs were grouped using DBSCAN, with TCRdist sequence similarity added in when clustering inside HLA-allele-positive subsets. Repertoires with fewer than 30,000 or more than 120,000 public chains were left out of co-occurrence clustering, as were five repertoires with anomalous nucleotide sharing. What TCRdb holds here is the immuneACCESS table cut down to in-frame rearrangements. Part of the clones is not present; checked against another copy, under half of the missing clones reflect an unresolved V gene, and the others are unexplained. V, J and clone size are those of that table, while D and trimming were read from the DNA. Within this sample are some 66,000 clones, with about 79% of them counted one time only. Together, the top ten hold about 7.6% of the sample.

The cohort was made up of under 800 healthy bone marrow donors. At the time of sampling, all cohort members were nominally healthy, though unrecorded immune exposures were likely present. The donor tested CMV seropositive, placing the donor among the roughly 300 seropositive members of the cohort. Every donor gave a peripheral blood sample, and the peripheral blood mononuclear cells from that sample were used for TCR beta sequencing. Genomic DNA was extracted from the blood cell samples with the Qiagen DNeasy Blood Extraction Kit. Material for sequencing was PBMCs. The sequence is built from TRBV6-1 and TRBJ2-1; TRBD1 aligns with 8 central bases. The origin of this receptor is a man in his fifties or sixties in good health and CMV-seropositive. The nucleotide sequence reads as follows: TGTGCCAGCAGGACCGACAGGGGAAGGGTCAATGAGCAGTTCTTC. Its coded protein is CASRTDRGRVNEQFF.